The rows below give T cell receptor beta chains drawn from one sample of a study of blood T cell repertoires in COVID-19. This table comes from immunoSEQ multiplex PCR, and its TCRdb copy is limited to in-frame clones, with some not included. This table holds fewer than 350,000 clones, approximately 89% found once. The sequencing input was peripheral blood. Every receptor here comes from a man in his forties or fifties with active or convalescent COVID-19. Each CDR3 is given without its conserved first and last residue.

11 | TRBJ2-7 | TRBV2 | ASRGTSAYEQY
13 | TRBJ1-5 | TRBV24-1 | ATSGSRVRNQPQH
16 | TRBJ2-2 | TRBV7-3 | ASSPAPTGRGNTGELF
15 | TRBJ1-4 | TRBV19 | ASSIWGDFATNEKLF
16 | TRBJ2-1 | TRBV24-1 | ATSGGLAGGSSYNEQF
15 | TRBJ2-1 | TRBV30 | AGISGLPGLRGDEQF
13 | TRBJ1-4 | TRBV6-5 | ASSYRGGSNEKLF
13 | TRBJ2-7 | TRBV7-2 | ASSLPTGGAYEQY
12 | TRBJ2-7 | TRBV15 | ATSRDIGGDEQY
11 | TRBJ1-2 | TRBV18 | ASSPDEDYGYT
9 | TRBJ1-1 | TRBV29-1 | SARLAAEAF
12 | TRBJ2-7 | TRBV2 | ARQNRDKAYEQY
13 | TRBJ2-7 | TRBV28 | ASTYGQGEGYEQY
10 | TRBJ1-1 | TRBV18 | ASSPRLTEAF
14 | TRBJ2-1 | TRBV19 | ASSRGLAGAGNEQF
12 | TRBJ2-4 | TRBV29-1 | SVDLGAAKNIQY
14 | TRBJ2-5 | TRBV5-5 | ASSLVAGGNQETQY
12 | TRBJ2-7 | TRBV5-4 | ASSPGTGAYEQY
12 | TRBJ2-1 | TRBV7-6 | ASSGLAGGYEQF
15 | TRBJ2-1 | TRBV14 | ASSQAGLAGGYNEQF
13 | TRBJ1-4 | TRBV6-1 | ASSEPGQGNEKLF
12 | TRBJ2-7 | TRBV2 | ADRLAGGVNEQY
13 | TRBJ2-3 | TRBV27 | ASSLRGQSTDTQY
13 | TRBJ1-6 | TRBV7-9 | ASTPRAGANSPLH
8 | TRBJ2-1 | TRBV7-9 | ASSQDEQF
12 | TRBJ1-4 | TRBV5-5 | ASSLGQLNEKLF
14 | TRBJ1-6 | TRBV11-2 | ASSLEGQSYNSPLH
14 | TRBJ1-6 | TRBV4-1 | ASSQTWATDFSPLH
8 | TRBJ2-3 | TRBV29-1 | SAQRDAQY
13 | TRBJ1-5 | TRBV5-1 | ASRPDLGEDQPQH
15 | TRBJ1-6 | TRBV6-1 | ASSGGRRDRNNSPLH
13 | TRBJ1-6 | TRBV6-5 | ASSRGTGYNSPLH
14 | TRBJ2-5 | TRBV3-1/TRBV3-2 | ASSQDVGGAGETQY
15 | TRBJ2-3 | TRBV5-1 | ASSLASGSSLTDTQY
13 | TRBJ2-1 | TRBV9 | ASSPQGGGANEQF
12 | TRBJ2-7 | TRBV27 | ASSFGQGTYEQY
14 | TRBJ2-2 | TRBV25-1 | ATLGQHEVDTGELF
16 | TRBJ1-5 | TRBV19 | ASSIGQGGAYGNQPQH
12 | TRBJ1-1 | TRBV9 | ASSVVAGGTEAF
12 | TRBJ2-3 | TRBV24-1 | ATGAGTSTDTQY
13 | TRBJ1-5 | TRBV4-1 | ASSQDRGSNQPQH
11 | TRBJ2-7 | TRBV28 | ASRRQGADEQY
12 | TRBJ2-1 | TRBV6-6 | ASKLPKPYNEQF
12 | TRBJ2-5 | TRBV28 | ASCDRGRGETQY
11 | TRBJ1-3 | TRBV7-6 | ASDCCSGNTIY
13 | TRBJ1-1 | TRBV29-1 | SVVGGQGMNTEAF
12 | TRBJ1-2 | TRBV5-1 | ASSLVRGSYGYT
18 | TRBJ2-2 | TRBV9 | ASSVVSAIRAGSRAGELF
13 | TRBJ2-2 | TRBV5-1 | ASSLAAGGTGELF
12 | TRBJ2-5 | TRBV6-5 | ASSYRDRQETQY
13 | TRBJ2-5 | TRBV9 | ASSPIRGTGETQY
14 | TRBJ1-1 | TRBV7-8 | ASSSGTGRLNTEAF
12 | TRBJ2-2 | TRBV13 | ASSLAGGSGELF
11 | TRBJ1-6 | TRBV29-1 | SVGEHLNSPLH
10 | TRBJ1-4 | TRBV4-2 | ASSLGQEKLF